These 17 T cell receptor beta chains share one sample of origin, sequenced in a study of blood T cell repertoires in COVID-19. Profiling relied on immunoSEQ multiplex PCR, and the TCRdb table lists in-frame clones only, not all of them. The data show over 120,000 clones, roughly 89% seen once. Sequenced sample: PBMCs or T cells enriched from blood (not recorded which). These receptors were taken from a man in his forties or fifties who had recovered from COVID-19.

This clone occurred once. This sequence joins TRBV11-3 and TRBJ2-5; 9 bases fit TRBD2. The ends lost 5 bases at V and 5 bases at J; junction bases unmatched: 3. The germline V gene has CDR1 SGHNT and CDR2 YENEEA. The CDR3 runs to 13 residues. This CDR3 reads CASSPSGRETQYF. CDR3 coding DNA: TGTGCCAGCAGCCCCAGCGGGAGGGAGACCCAGTACTTC.

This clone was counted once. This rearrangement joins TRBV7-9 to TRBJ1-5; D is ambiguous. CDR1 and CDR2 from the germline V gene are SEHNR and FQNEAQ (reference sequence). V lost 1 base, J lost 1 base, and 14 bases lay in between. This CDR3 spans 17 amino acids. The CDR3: CASSLVSGSRSNQPQHF. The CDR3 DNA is TGTGCCAGCAGCTTAGTTTCCGGGTCTCGGAGCAATCAGCCCCAGCATTTT.

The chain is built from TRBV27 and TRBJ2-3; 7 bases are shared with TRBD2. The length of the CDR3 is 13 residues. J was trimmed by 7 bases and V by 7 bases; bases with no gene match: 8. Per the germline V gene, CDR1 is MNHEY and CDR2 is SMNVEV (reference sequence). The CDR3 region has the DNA TGTGCCAGCACTAGCGGACCTCTTTATACGCAGTATTTT. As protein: CASTSGPLYTQYF.

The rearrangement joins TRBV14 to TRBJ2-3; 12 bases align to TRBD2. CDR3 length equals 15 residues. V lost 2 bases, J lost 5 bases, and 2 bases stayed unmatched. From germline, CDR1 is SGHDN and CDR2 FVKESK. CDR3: CASSQTLAGGDTQYF. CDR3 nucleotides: TGTGCCAGCAGCCAAACACTAGCGGGAGGAGATACGCAGTATTTT.

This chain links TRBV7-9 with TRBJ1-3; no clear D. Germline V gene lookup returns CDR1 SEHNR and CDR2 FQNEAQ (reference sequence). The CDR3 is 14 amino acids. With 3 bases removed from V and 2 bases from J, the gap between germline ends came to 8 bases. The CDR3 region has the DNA TGTGCCAGCAGCTTTGACATTACTGGAAACACCATATATTTT. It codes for CASSFDITGNTIYF. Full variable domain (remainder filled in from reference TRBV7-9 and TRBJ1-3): DTGVSQNPRHKITKRGQNVTFRCDPISEHNRLYWYRQTLGQGPEFLTYFQNEAQLEKSRLLSDRFSAERPKGSFSTLEIQRTEQGDSAMYLCASSFDITGNTIYFGEGSWLTVV.

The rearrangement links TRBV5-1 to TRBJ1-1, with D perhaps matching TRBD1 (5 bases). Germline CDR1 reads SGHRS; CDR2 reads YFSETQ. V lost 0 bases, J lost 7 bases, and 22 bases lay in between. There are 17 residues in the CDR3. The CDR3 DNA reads TGCGCCAGCAGCTTGGACCTCAGGGTCGGATCCCTATATGAAGCTTTCTTT. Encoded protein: CASSLDLRVGSLYEAFF.

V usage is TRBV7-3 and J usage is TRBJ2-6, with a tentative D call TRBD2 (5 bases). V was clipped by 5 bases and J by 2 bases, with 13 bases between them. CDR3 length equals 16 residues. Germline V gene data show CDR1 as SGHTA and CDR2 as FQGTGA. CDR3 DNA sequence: TGTGCCAGCAGCCGCCTCGCCGGGACTGGGGCCAACGTCCTGACTTTC. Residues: CASSRLAGTGANVLTF.

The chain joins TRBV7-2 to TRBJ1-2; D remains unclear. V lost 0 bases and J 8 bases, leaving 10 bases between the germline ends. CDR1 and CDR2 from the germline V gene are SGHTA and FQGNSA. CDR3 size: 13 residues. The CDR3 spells CASSLAREDGYTF. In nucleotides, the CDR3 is TGTGCCAGCAGCTTAGCGAGGGAGGACGGCTACACCTTC.

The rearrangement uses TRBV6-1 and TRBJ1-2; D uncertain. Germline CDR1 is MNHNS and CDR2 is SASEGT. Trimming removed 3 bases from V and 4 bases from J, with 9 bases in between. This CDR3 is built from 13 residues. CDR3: CASSELQPYGYTF. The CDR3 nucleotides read TGTGCCAGCAGTGAGTTACAGCCCTATGGCTACACCTTC.

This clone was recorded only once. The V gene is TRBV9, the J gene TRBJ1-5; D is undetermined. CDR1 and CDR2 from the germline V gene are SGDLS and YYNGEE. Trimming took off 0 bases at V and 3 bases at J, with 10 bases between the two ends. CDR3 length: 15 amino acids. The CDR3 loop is CASSVEGGINQPQHF. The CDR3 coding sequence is TGTGCCAGCAGCGTAGAGGGAGGGATCAATCAGCCCCAGCATTTT.

The chain's CDR3 is CASSFSTGGGPYEQYF. The CDR3 DNA sequence: TGTGCCAGCAGTTTTTCGACAGGGGGCGGCCCCTACGAGCAGTACTTC. J is TRBJ2-7 and V is TRBV27; TRBD1 aligns across 10 bases. The CDR3 runs to 16 residues. The V gene end was trimmed by 3 bases and the J gene end by 2 bases; junction bases not matched to a gene: 7. Germline CDR1 and CDR2: MNHEY and SMNVEV (reference sequence).

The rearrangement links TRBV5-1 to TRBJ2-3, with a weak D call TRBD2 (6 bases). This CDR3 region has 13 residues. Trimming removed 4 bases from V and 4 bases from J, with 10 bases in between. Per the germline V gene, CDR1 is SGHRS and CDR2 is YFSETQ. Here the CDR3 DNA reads TGCGCCAGCAGCAAAACTAGCTCAGATACGCAGTATTTT. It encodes CASSKTSSDTQYF.

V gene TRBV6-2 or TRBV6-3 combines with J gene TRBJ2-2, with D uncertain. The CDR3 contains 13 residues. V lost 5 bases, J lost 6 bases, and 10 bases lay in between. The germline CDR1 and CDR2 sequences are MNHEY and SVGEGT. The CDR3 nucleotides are TGTGCCAGCAGTACGAGGTTTCCCGGGGAGCTGTTTTTT. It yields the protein CASSTRFPGELFF.

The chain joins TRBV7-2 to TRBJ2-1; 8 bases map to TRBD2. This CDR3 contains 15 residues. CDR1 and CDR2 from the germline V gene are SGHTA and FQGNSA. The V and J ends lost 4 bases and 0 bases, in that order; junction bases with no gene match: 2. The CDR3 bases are TGTGCCAGCAGCTCCGGGACTAGCTCCTACAATGAGCAGTTCTTC. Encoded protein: CASSSGTSSYNEQFF.

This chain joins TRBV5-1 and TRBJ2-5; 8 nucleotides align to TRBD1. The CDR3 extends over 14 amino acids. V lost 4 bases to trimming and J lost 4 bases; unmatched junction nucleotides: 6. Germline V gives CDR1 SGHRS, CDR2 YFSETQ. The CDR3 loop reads CASSHGQGLETQYF. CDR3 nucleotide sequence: TGCGCCAGCAGCCACGGACAGGGTTTAGAGACCCAGTACTTC.

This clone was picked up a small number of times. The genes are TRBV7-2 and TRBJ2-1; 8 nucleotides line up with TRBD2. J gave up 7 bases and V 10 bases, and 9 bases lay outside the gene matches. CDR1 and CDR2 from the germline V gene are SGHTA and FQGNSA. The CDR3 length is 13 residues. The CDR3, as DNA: TGTGCCACCCGCGGGGGGCCATGGAATGAGCAGTTCTTC. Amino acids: CATRGGPWNEQFF. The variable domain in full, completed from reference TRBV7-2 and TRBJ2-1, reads GAGVSQSPSNKVTEKGKDVELRCDPISGHTALYWYRQSLGQGLEFLIYFQGNSAPDKSGLPSDRFSAERTGGSVSTLTIQRTQQEDSAVYLCATRGGPWNEQFFGPGTRLTVL.

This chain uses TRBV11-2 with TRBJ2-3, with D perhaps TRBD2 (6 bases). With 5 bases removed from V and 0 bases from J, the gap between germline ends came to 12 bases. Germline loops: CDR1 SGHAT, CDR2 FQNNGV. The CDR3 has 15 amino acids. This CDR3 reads CASSLGGTSTDTQYF. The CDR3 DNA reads TGTGCCAGCAGCCTGGGGGGTACTAGCACAGATACGCAGTATTTT.